This T cell receptor (beta chain) was sequenced during a study of blood T cell repertoires in COVID-19 (dated by TCRdb to the early 2020s). Regarding the research as a whole: Samples from collaborators originated in the United States, Italy and Spain and spanned both the acute and convalescent phases of COVID-19. The material from the prospective study consisted of cDNA or gDNA derived from T cells, B-cell-depleted T cells, or PBMCs. Deeply sampled blood TCRbeta repertoires from subjects exposed to, actively infected with, or recovered from COVID-19 were included in the dataset. The repertoires were released in a freely available public database intended as a resource for research on the immune response to SARS-CoV-2. The samples were drawn from two sources: the first 160 participants of the ongoing ImmuneRACE study, and 1,200 or so subjects contributed by 6 global collaborators. Sample metadata almost always included a de-identified subject ID, COVID-19 status, age in years and sex. Where available, HLA class I and class II types were obtained from metadata supplied by the sample provider rather than from assay-based typing.

Regarding this clone: There is no known antigen for this receptor. No much larger clone exists at a distance of one base, and base qualities are not known.

TCRbeta CDR3 regions were amplified from genomic DNA by means of the immunoSEQ Assay, a bias-controlled multiplex PCR. The source study handled its data this way. Nucleated cell counts per sample were estimated from amplification of reference gene primers within the assay. Sequence reads were collapsed and filtered to measure the absolute abundance of every unique TCRbeta CDR3 rearrangement. Productive Simpson clonality was computed per sample as the square root of Simpson's diversity index over productive rearrangements. What TCRdb holds here is the immuneACCESS table cut down to in-frame rearrangements. Part of the clones is not present; checked against another copy, under half of the missing clones reflect an unresolved V gene, and the others are unexplained. V, J and clone size are taken as reported in that table, and D and trimming were inferred from the DNA itself. The sample profile shows about 120,000 clones; 75% to 95% of them were found once. Jointly, the top ten make up 1.8% of the sample.

The study at large found these results: How much clinical and demographic metadata was included differed by source and by participant, and the metadata was provided uncurated.

Each collaborating institution followed its own protocols to collect whole blood in K2EDTA tubes. Collaborator samples were shipped for TCRbeta analysis as frozen whole blood, isolated PBMCs, or DNA extracted from either sample type. The CDR3 spans 12 residues, from the cysteine through the phenylalanine. Of the read, only the CDR3 DNA is kept; its 36 bases are in frame from base 1. V is clipped by 4 bases and J by 5 bases, and the sequence between their germline boundaries is 8 bases long. CDR1 SEHNR and CDR2 FQNEAQ are derived from the germline V gene (reference sequence). Here the chain combines TRBV7-9 and TRBJ1-2; TRBD1 is perhaps the D gene, given 5 matching bases. Material: peripheral blood. This TCR was recovered from a human donor with active COVID-19. The donor label of this sample is uncertain. The sequence in DNA is TGTGCCAGCAGCTCAGGGATTTATGGCTACACCTTC. This encodes CASSSGIYGYTF.